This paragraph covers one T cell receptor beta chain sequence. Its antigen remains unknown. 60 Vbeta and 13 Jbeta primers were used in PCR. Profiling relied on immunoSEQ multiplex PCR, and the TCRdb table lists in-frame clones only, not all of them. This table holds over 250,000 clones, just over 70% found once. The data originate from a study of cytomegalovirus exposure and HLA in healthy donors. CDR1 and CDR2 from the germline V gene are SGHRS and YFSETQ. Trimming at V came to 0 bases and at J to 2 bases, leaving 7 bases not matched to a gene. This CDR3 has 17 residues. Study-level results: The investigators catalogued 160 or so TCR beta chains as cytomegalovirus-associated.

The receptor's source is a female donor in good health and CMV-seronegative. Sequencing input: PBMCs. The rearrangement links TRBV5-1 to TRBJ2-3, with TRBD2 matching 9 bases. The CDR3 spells CASSLGLAVGYTDTQYF. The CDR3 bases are TGCGCCAGCAGCTTGGGACTAGCGGTGGGTTACACAGATACGCAGTATTTT.